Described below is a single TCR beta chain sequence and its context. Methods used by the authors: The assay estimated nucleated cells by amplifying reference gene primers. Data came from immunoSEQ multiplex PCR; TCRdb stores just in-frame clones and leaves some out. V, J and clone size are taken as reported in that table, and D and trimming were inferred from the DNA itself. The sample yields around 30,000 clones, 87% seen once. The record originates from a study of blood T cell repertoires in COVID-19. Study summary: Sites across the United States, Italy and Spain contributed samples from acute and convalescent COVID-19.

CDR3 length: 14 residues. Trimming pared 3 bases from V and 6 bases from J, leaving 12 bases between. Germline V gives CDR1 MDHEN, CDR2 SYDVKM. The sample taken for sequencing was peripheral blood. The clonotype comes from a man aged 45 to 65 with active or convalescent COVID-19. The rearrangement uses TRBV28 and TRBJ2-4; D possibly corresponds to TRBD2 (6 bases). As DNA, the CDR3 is TGTGCCAGCAGTTTTTCCCTCGGGAGAAACATTCAGTACTTC. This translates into CASSFSLGRNIQYF.